Detailed here is one TCR beta chain. The antigen is unknown. This sample is part of a study of Ad26.COV2.S vaccination and SARS-CoV-2 variants. Overall study context: Donor had been placed in the Ad26.COV2.S arm of the COV1001 trial.

Treatment specified: approximately 18 received Ad26.COV2.S at low or high dose, single or two shots; 5 received placebo; per-sample allocation not given. Material that was analyzed had been drawn on day 63 after the first vaccine or placebo injection. Vaccination used an Ad26 vector expressing Wuhan-strain SARS-CoV-2 spike. Repertoires were generated with immunoSEQ multiplex PCR, while TCRdb's copy carries only in-frame clones and drops some. Counted here are some 250,000 clones, approximately 88% occurring once; the ten biggest clones make up about 10%. Study results and caveats: It was found that vaccine and placebo recipients had similar non-spike TCR breadth. Spike-specific responses of CD8+ and CD4+ T cells were reported to display substantial breadth after vaccination.

Germline CDR1 reads MDHEN; CDR2 reads SYDVKM. V lost 8 bases, J lost 7 bases, and 2 bases stayed unmatched. The CDR3 consists of 10 residues. The chain has TRBV28 and TRBJ2-7, with TRBD2 matching over 7 bases. The TCR originated in a person between 18 and 65 years old who received the Ad26.COV2.S COVID-19 vaccine or a placebo. The sample was peripheral blood, taken in a trial of Ad26.COV2.S vaccine versus placebo. CDR3 sequence: CASGRGEQYF. The CDR3 DNA follows: TGTGCCAGCGGGCGGGGGGAGCAGTACTTC.